The 22 T cell receptor beta chains listed next were all sequenced from one sample in a study of shared clonotypes between healthy human individuals. Assay: immunoSEQ multiplex PCR; the TCRdb copy retains only in-frame clones and omits some. The profile shows more than 2,000,000 clones, 85% to 95% of them singletons. Material: naive CD4+ T cells sorted from blood. Subset: CD45RA+ positively selected. These receptor sequences come from a man between 18 and 29 years old in good health.

This clone showed up just once. The rearrangement links TRBV7-2 to TRBJ2-2; 8 bases are a match to TRBD2. Germline V gene lookup returns CDR1 SGHTA and CDR2 FQGNSA. The CDR3 has 13 residues. The V segment lost 6 bases and the J segment 7 bases; nucleotides outside the gene matches: 4. CDR3 sequence: CASRPSGSGELFF. In DNA, the CDR3 is TGTGCCAGCAGACCCAGCGGGAGCGGGGAGCTGTTTTTT.

This clone appeared a single time. This sequence joins TRBV6-6 and TRBJ2-1, with 11 bases fitting TRBD2. The J segment lost 4 bases and the V segment lost 6 bases, leaving 5 bases of the junction unmatched. Germline-derived CDR1 and CDR2 are MNHNY and SVGAGI (reference sequence). The CDR3 consists of 15 residues. The CDR3: CASSQLAGAYNEQFF. CDR3 coding DNA: TGTGCCAGCAGCCAACTAGCGGGGGCTTACAATGAGCAGTTCTTC.

The chain has TRBV30 and TRBJ2-2; D remains unclear. There are 14 residues in the CDR3. Trimming took off 4 bases at V and 0 bases at J, with 9 bases between the two ends. Germline CDR1 and CDR2: GTSNPN and SVGIG (reference sequence). The CDR3 DNA sequence: TGTGCCTGGATGAAAGGTCCGAACACCGGGGAGCTGTTTTTT. It yields the protein CAWMKGPNTGELFF.

The chain combines TRBV7-2 with TRBJ2-3; 16 bases map to TRBD2. CDR3 length equals 14 residues. J gave up 10 bases and V 5 bases, and 3 bases lay outside the gene matches. Germline V gives CDR1 SGHTA, CDR2 FQGNSA. The CDR3 nucleotides read TGTGCCAGCAGCCCGGGGACTAGCGGGGGGGCGCAGTATTTT. Its protein is CASSPGTSGGAQYF.

The chain joins TRBV5-1 to TRBJ2-2; TRBD2 is a possible D gene (6 bases). Germline V gives CDR1 SGHRS, CDR2 YFSETQ. Between the trimmed V and J ends, which lost 6 bases and 5 bases, there was a span of 17 bases. There are 15 residues in the CDR3. The CDR3: CASKPRRELTGELFF. DNA of the CDR3: TGCGCCAGCAAGCCTAGGCGGGAATTAACCGGGGAGCTGTTTTTT.

This sequence joins TRBV5-1 and TRBJ2-6; D remains unclear. The CDR3 extends over 16 amino acids. Trimming took off 6 bases at V and 1 base at J, with 14 bases between the two ends. Germline CDR1 reads SGHRS; CDR2 reads YFSETQ. CDR3 DNA sequence: TGCGCCAGCACCGAGACTGTGAGTTCTGGGGCCAACGTCCTGACTTTC. It translates to CASTETVSSGANVLTF.

This clone was detected once. The chain combines TRBV7-3 with TRBJ2-7; a weak D match, TRBD2 (5 bases). Germline V gene sequence: CDR1 SGHTA, CDR2 FQGTGA. The V gene lost 0 bases and the J gene lost 5 bases, with 8 bases spanning the gap. The CDR3 loop spans 13 amino acids. The CDR3 nucleotides read TGTGCCAGCAGCTTAACGTTCGGGGACGAGCAGTACTTC. Amino acid sequence: CASSLTFGDEQYF.

In DNA, the CDR3 is TGTGCCAGCAGCTTGGTGGGGGGAGACCCCAGCACAGATACGCAGTATTTT. Its translation is CASSLVGGDPSTDTQYF. V gene TRBV5-8 combines with J gene TRBJ2-3; perhaps TRBD2 as D (6 bases). This CDR3 contains 17 residues. Germline V lookup: CDR1 SGHTS, CDR2 YDEGEE. The ends were cut back, 0 bases at V and 0 bases at J, with 14 bases in the middle. The whole variable domain, remainder taken from reference TRBV5-8 and TRBJ2-3, is EAGVTQSPTHLIKTRGQQATLRCSPISGHTSVYWYQQALGLGLQFLLWYDEGEERNRGNFPPRFSGRQFPNYSSELNVNALELEDSALYLCASSLVGGDPSTDTQYFGPGTRLTVL.

The chain couples TRBV15 to TRBJ1-3; D remains unclear. In germline, CDR1 is LNHNV, CDR2 YYDKDF (reference sequence). The CDR3 runs to 12 residues. Trimming took off 0 bases at V and 12 bases at J, with 9 bases between the two ends. CDR3 residues: CATSRDYSLIYF. CDR3 nucleotide sequence: TGTGCCACCAGCAGAGATTACAGTCTCATATATTTT.

The sample holds one count of this clone. The chain uses TRBV5-6 and TRBJ2-3; D is undetermined. The CDR3 sequence is 14 residues long. The germline gives CDR1 SGHDT, CDR2 YYEEEE. The V end lost 0 bases, the J end lost 2 bases, and 7 bases lay between the germline ends. CDR3 region: CASSLDPITDTQYF. The CDR3 DNA reads as TGTGCCAGCAGCTTGGACCCGATCACAGATACGCAGTATTTT.

This sequence joins TRBV28 and TRBJ2-1, with 13 bases matching TRBD2. V was pared by 3 bases and J by 9 bases, with 8 bases of the junction left unmatched. CDR1 MDHEN and CDR2 SYDVKM come from the germline V gene. This CDR3 contains 16 residues. This CDR3 is CASSFSRLAGGVEQFF. In nucleotides, the CDR3 is TGTGCCAGCAGTTTCAGCCGACTAGCGGGGGGAGTTGAGCAGTTCTTC.

V usage is TRBV7-9 and J usage is TRBJ2-3; 7 positions agree with TRBD1. This CDR3 contains 14 residues. Germline values: CDR1 SEHNR, CDR2 FQNEAQ (reference sequence). Trimming at V came to 5 bases and at J to 3 bases, leaving 5 bases not matched to a gene. The CDR3 DNA sequence: TGTGCCAGCAGCGAACAGGGGTGGACAGATACGCAGTATTTT. Amino acids: CASSEQGWTDTQYF.

The V gene is TRBV10-1, the J gene TRBJ2-5, with D possibly being TRBD2 (6 bases). CDR1 is WNHNN and CDR2 is SYGVQD in the germline V gene (reference sequence). The CDR3 spans 13 residues. Trimming took 6 bases from V and 7 from J, leaving 15 bases between them. As DNA, the CDR3 is TGCGCCAGCAGCCCTTGGGGGGAGTCGACCCAGTACTTC. Protein: CASSPWGESTQYF.

The chain has TRBV11-1 and TRBJ2-7; maybe TRBD2 (6 bases). Trimming took 3 bases from V and 5 from J, leaving 8 bases between them. This CDR3 region has 12 residues. Germline lookup yields CDR1 SGHAT and CDR2 FQDESV (reference sequence). The CDR3 coding sequence is TGTGCCAGCAGCTTTTGGGGGGACGAGCAGTACTTC. Encoded protein: CASSFWGDEQYF.

This chain joins TRBV4-1 and TRBJ1-1, with D possibly matching TRBD1 (6 bases). The germline CDR1 and CDR2 sequences are MGHRA and YSYEKL. V gave up 1 base and J gave up 0 bases, with 12 bases separating them. The CDR3 sequence is 16 residues long. The CDR3 DNA follows: TGCGCCAGCAGCCAAGGTGGACAGATAATGAACACTGAAGCTTTCTTT. Amino acids: CASSQGGQIMNTEAFF.

The gene calls are TRBV5-1 and TRBJ2-3; D not resolved. The CDR3 contains 15 residues. CDR1 and CDR2 from the germline V gene are SGHRS and YFSETQ. Trimming took 4 bases from V and 0 from J, leaving 12 bases between them. The CDR3 region has the DNA TGCGCCAGCAGCACCGGACGCAGTAGCACAGATACGCAGTATTTT. Residues: CASSTGRSSTDTQYF.

The V call is TRBV7-2, the J call TRBJ2-3, with D perhaps matching TRBD1 (6 bases). The CDR3 covers 13 residues. Germline CDR1 reads SGHTA; CDR2 reads FQGNSA. Trimming pared 8 bases from V and 6 bases from J, leaving 15 bases between. The CDR3 DNA sequence: TGTGCCAGCGGGACACTACATTCGGATACGCAGTATTTT. Encoded protein: CASGTLHSDTQYF.

The chain carries TRBV7-2 and TRBJ2-1; a possible D gene is TRBD2 (5 bases). Germline loops: CDR1 SGHTA, CDR2 FQGNSA. Trimming stripped 6 bases from V and 9 bases from J, with 15 bases between. The CDR3 has 13 amino acids. CDR3 bases: TGTGCCAGCAGGGCCGCGAGTGGGAGTGAGCAGTTCTTC. Translated, it gives CASRAASGSEQFF.

The genes are TRBV5-1 and TRBJ2-7, with a possible D match to TRBD1 (6 bases). Germline CDR1 reads SGHRS; CDR2 reads YFSETQ. V was cut by 4 bases and J by 2 bases, with 13 bases left in between. This CDR3 has 14 residues. CDR3 DNA sequence: TGCGCCAGCAGCCAATTACAGGGACCCTACGAGCAGTACTTC. Translation: CASSQLQGPYEQYF.

The CDR3: CASSSVTGINEKLFF. In DNA, the CDR3 is TGTGCCAGCAGCTCTGTGACAGGGATTAATGAAAAACTGTTTTTT. V and J are TRBV7-9 and TRBJ1-4, with 7 positions matching TRBD1. The CDR3 totals 15 residues. Germline assignment: CDR1 SEHNR and CDR2 FQNEAQ (reference sequence). J was trimmed by 4 bases and V by 4 bases; bases with no gene match: 6. The full variable domain, completed using reference TRBV7-9 and TRBJ1-4, is DTGVSQNPRHKITKRGQNVTFRCDPISEHNRLYWYRQTLGQGPEFLTYFQNEAQLEKSRLLSDRFSAERPKGSFSTLEIQRTEQGDSAMYLCASSSVTGINEKLFFGSGTQLSVL.

V usage is TRBV27 and J usage is TRBJ1-2; D perhaps matches TRBD1 (5 bases). The length of the CDR3 is 13 residues. Germline lookup yields CDR1 MNHEY and CDR2 SMNVEV (reference sequence). V lost 5 bases and J lost 8, with 15 bases in between. The CDR3 coding sequence is TGTGCCAGCAGTCCTCAGGGCGGCGGGGGCTACACCTTC. Protein sequence: CASSPQGGGGYTF.

The chain employs TRBV6-5 and TRBJ1-3; no firm D call. The germline CDR1 and CDR2 sequences are MNHEY and SVGAGI. The CDR3 consists of 14 residues. Trimming left V 6 bases short and J 0 bases short, with 9 bases between. The CDR3 DNA sequence: TGTGCCAGCAGGGAACACAGCTCTGGAAACACCATATATTTT. This sequence encodes CASREHSSGNTIYF.